A single sample is the source of the 12 T cell receptor beta chains below, sequenced in a study of T cells in localized non-small cell lung cancer (dated by TCRdb to the early 2020s). The library came from the immunoSEQ multiplex PCR assay. As stored in TCRdb, this immuneACCESS dataset retains in-frame rearrangements with V and J assigned. A fraction of the clones does not appear; measured against another copy, unresolved V genes explain less than half of the discrepancy, and the remainder lacks a known reason. This sample gives fewer than 35,000 clones in total; approximately 94% of them show up just once. Over 0.6% of the sample lies in the top ten. This material consisted of peripheral blood, taken before any cancer treatment. These receptors all come from a woman aged 40-69 years with stage I lung adenocarcinoma.

The J gene is TRBJ1-2, the V gene TRBV5-1; 7 nucleotides line up with TRBD1. This CDR3 comprises 16 residues. Losses at the gene ends were 3 bases for V and 2 bases for J; bases not matched to a gene: 10. The V gene's germline CDR1 is SGHRS and CDR2 YFSETQ. This CDR3 is CASSSTIETGNYGYTF. The CDR3 coding sequence is TGCGCCAGCAGCTCAACTATAGAGACAGGGAACTATGGCTACACCTTC.

The rearrangement links TRBV5-1 to TRBJ2-5; D gene unclear. This CDR3 has 13 amino acids. Trimming left V 1 base short and J 5 bases short, with 9 bases between. Germline V gene lookup returns CDR1 SGHRS and CDR2 YFSETQ. CDR3 amino acids: CASSLKRRETQYF. The CDR3 coding sequence is TGCGCCAGCAGCTTGAAGAGGCGGGAGACCCAGTACTTC.

CDR3 in amino acids: CASTISGQGRYGYTF. As DNA, the CDR3 is TGTGCCAGCACCATTTCTGGACAGGGGCGTTATGGCTACACCTTC. This chain links TRBV28 with TRBJ1-2, with TRBD1 matching 9 bases. The germline V gene encodes CDR1 MDHEN and CDR2 SYDVKM. This CDR3 region has 15 residues. J lost 5 bases, V lost 7 bases, and 11 bases had no gene match.

The rearrangement uses TRBV11-3 and TRBJ2-7; either TRBD1 or TRBD2 may fit D (5 bases each). V was trimmed by 5 bases and J by 3 bases, leaving 29 bases between them. The CDR3 totals 19 residues. CDR1 is SGHNT, CDR2 YENEEA, per germline. The CDR3 is CASSDGTAARTSSLYEQYF. The DNA for the CDR3 is TGTGCCAGCAGCGATGGGACGGCCGCTAGGACAAGCAGTCTCTACGAGCAGTACTTC.

The rearrangement links TRBV5-1 to TRBJ1-1; no clear D. Germline loops: CDR1 SGHRS, CDR2 YFSETQ. CDR3 length: 13 amino acids. Trimming pared 0 bases from V and 11 bases from J, leaving 14 bases between. The CDR3 DNA reads TGCGCCAGCAGCTTGGCCAGGACGGGTGGGGCTTTCTTT. It is translated as CASSLARTGGAFF.

J is TRBJ2-1 and V is TRBV4-3; possible D gene TRBD2, 7 bases. Germline values: CDR1 LGHNA, CDR2 YSLEER. V lost 0 bases, J lost 3 bases, and 18 bases lay in between. The CDR3 length is 18 residues. The CDR3 region is CASSQEISGGDVYNEQFF. DNA for the CDR3: TGCGCCAGCAGCCAAGAGATTTCGGGGGGCGACGTCTACAATGAGCAGTTCTTC.

The rearrangement links TRBV5-4 to TRBJ2-7; 11 nucleotides match TRBD2. V trimming: 4 bases; J trimming: 2 bases; junction bases outside the gene matches: 2. The V gene's germline CDR1 is SGHNT and CDR2 YYREEE (reference sequence). CDR3 length: 14 amino acids. The CDR3: CASSISGGAYEQYF. CDR3 bases: TGTGCCAGCAGCATTAGCGGGGGGGCCTACGAGCAGTACTTC.

The chain joins TRBV4-3 to TRBJ1-2; D not certain. The CDR3 runs 14 residues. V shed 0 bases and J shed 11 bases, with 16 bases lying between them. Germline loops: CDR1 LGHNA, CDR2 YSLEER. The CDR3 coding sequence is TGCGCCAGCAGCCAAGATAGGAGTGGTATGAAGTACACCTTC. Its protein is CASSQDRSGMKYTF.

The CDR3 DNA sequence: TGCGCCAGCAGCCAAGATTGGGTGACTAGCGCAGAGCAGTTCTTC. As protein: CASSQDWVTSAEQFF. J is TRBJ2-1 and V is TRBV4-3; TRBD2 agrees at 8 bases. Trimming at V came to 0 bases and at J to 10 bases, leaving 8 bases not matched to a gene. This CDR3 is 15 amino acids long. CDR1 and CDR2 (germline): LGHNA, YSLEER.

The chain joins TRBV11-2 to TRBJ2-7, with unresolved D. This CDR3 comprises 11 residues. Trimming stripped 4 bases from V and 9 bases from J, with 10 bases between. Germline-derived CDR1 and CDR2 are SGHAT and FQNNGV. CDR3 sequence (DNA): TGTGCCAGCAGCTACGATTTCACGCAGTACTTC. Its translation is CASSYDFTQYF.

The CDR3: CASSLRGGGIKQYF. CDR3 nucleotides: TGTGCCAGCAGTTTAAGGGGGGGCGGTATCAAGCAGTACTTC. The chain employs TRBV27 and TRBJ2-7; D may be TRBD2 (7 bases). The CDR3 runs 14 residues. V was pared by 2 bases and J by 8 bases, with 16 bases between. CDR1 and CDR2 (germline): MNHEY, SMNVEV (reference sequence).

The V and J genes are TRBV5-5 and TRBJ1-2; D is uncertain. The germline CDR1 and CDR2 sequences are SGHKS and YYEKEE (reference sequence). V was shortened by 0 bases and J by 2 bases, with 14 bases between the two germline ends. CDR3 length: 16 residues. This CDR3 reads CASSLVVTPLNYGYTF. The CDR3, as DNA: TGTGCCAGCAGCTTGGTGGTCACACCGTTGAACTATGGCTACACCTTC.